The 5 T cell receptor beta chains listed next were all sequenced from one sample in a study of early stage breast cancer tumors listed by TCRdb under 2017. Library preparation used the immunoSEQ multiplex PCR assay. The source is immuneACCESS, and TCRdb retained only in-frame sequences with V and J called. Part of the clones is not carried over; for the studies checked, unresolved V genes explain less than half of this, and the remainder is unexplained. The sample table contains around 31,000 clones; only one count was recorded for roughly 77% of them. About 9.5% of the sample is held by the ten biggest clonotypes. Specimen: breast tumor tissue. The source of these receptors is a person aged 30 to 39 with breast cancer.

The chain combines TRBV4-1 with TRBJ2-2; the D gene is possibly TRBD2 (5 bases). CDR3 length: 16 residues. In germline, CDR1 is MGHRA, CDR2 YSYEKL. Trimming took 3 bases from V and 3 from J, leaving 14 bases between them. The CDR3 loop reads CASSQGGHRDTGELFF. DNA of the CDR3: TGCGCCAGCAGCCAGGGCGGGCACCGGGACACCGGGGAGCTGTTTTTT.

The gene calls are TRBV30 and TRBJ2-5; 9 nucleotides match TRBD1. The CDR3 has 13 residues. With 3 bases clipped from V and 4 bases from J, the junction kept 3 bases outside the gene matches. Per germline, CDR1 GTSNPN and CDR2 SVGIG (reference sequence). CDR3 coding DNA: TGTGCCTGGAGAGGACAGGGGCCAGAGACCCAGTACTTC. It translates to CAWRGQGPETQYF.

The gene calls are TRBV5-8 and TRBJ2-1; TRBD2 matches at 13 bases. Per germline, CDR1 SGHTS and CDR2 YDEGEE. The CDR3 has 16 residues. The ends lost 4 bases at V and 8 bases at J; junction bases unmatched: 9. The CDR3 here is CASSGRTSGSNDEQFF. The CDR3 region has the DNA TGTGCCAGCAGCGGACGGACTAGCGGGAGTAACGATGAGCAGTTCTTC. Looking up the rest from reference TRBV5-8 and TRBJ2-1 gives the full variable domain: EAGVTQSPTHLIKTRGQQATLRCSPISGHTSVYWYQQALGLGLQFLLWYDEGEERNRGNFPPRFSGRQFPNYSSELNVNALELEDSALYLCASSGRTSGSNDEQFFGPGTRLTVL.

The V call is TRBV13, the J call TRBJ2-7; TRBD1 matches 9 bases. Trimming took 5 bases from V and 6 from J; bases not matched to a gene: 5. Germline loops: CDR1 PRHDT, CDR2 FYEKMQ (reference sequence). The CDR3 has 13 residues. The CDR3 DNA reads TGTGCCAGCAGCAAGGACAGGGGACGCGAGCAGTACTTC. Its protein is CASSKDRGREQYF.

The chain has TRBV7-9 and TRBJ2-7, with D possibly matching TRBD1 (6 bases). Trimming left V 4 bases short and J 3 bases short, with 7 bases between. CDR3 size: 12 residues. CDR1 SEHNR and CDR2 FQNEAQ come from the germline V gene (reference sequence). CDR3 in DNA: TGTGCCAGCAGCTCACAGGGCTACGAGCAGTACTTC. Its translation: CASSSQGYEQYF.